Listed below are T cell receptor beta chains from one sample, sequenced in a study of cytomegalovirus exposure and HLA in healthy donors. The table came from immunoSEQ multiplex PCR; TCRdb's copy has only in-frame clones and leaves some out. This table holds roughly 67,000 clones, about 79% found once. The specimen sequenced was PBMCs. These receptors were taken from a man aged 60 to 69 in good health and CMV-seropositive. Both conserved end residues are trimmed from each CDR3. The order of the fields is V gene, CDR3 protein.

TRBV7-2,ASSSSGGYEQY
TRBV6-5,ASSQRSGTYNEQF
TRBV7-8,ASSPVHRGRTDTQY
TRBV13,ASSPRHLNTEAF
TRBV18,ASSPNQGDYGYT
TRBV13,ASSGEGPGQETQY
TRBV6-4,ASSDGGQGRGNQPQH
TRBV5-5,ASSPATVPNTEAF
TRBV13,ASRREALLTQY
TRBV5-1,ASSFAGHNTEAF
TRBV5-1,ASRAGTPQETQY
TRBV23-1,ASSQLDSPTDTQY
TRBV5-1,ASSLGGTSGADTQY
TRBV19,ASSISYTGLEADTQY
TRBV10-2,ASSEPGQGRETQY
TRBV6-1,ASTEDGLAKNIQY
TRBV10-3,AIRGTGRTRGSLTEAF
TRBV18,ASSPRTGNTDTQY
TRBV6-5,ASRDGTGGNTEAF
TRBV27,ASSRGFGMNTEAF
TRBV18,ASSPPWGGEQY
TRBV7-8,ASSDRQGYNQPQH
TRBV10-3,AISPTGHNTDTQY
TRBV7-9,ASSLSGGTDTQY
TRBV11-2,ASSLERQSYEQY
TRBV6-5,ASRTTGGIDTQY
TRBV5-5,ASSLGLAEAYEQY
TRBV27,ASSLSSGQATAYNEQF
TRBV11-2,ASSNRGGPGSYEQY
TRBV9,ASSVDISVPYEQY
TRBV10-3,AISGRTGTDNEQF
TRBV7-8,ASSLLRETEAF
TRBV6-5,ASRYLTGELF
TRBV25-1,ASSDYTGTSAPLH
TRBV27,ASSLRGFSYNEQF
TRBV5-1,ASSLQTSRTDTQY
TRBV7-9,ASSFRQGAKNYGYT
TRBV5-1,ASSLGGGTYEQY
TRBV5-6,ASSSYSGTARGAF
TRBV6-6,ASSMGLAGYEQY
TRBV5-6,ASTLLAGTDTQY
TRBV7-4,ASPGQNTEAF
TRBV6-1,ASSGQGTTGYT
TRBV7-6,ASSPTGNYGYT
TRBV6-6,ASSTGLNSNQPQH
TRBV5-5,ASSLGENLNQPQH
TRBV10-3,AISTTYEQY